This TCR beta chain appears in the sequencing data of a study of Tregs in tolerant kidney transplant recipients. Turning to this clone: Its matching antigen is unknown.

Overall study findings and caveats: Some patients' samples used different primers over time, so nucleotide sequences weren't comparable. Findings come from small patient numbers and require larger validation.

The CDR3 contains 16 residues. V dropped 1 base and J dropped 0 bases, with 10 bases sitting between them. CDR1 and CDR2 from the germline V gene are SGHAT and FQNNGV. The repertoire was sequenced with immunoSEQ multiplex PCR; TCRdb's copy has only in-frame clones and lacks some. The table records 50,000 to 75,000 clones, 80% to 90% of them present only once. The chain is built from TRBV11-2 and TRBJ1-3; the D gene is possibly TRBD1 (5 bases). This receptor was obtained from a human donor who received a combined kidney and bone marrow transplant. Sequences were derived from Tregs from blood, sampled before the transplant. CDR3 DNA sequence: TGTGCCAGCAGCTTAGGACGGACAAACTCTGGAAACACCATATATTTT. Translation gives CASSLGRTNSGNTIYF.